This T cell receptor beta chain emerged from a study of shared clonotypes between healthy human individuals (TCRdb year 2020). Background for the entire study: A few men and two women, aged 18 to 49 years, made up the cohort. Per donor, three plates each were used for CD4 naive and CD4 memory, two for CD8 naive, and one for CD8 memory. Blood TCR repertoires of about five healthy adults were deeply sequenced to estimate repertoire size and the extent of clonotype sharing between individuals. Different laboratories and diverse techniques were used to prepare libraries and sequence TCR repertoires, to increase sequencing depth and limit assay-specific biases. Each donor's leukapheresis produced roughly between roughly 0.85 and 9.5 billion PBMCs. The investigation overall reported the following: Sampling was restricted to blood, and TCR repertoires in tissues likely differ from the TCR repertoires found in blood. Even with the large sequencing depth, rarefaction of the sorted-subset datasets indicated that sequencing was incomplete. Because the study included only a small number of donors, the genetic and exposure-history diversity represented was limited. Larger estimated clonotype richness was generally found for naive subsets than for memory subsets. Clonotypes shared by all four sorted-subset donors showed higher generation probabilities than non-shared clonotypes. Around 5.4% of naive CD4, around 3.6% of naive CD8, about 2.1% of memory CD4, and around 0.4% of memory CD8 clonotypes were shared across a few donors. Pairwise subsampling led to the expectation that sequencing depth would affect the degree of clonotype sharing among donors.

Donors were healthy HIV-negative adults with no recently reported acute infections or vaccinations. Every donor was a Caucasian adult residing in Nashville, Tennessee, USA. Magnetic negative selection was used to enrich CD4+ T cells, after which naive cells were positively selected on CD45RA and the negative fraction became the memory subset. Blood was obtained by leukapheresis, after which PBMCs were separated by Ficoll-Histopaque density gradient centrifugation and cryopreserved in liquid nitrogen vapor phase. Analytical flow cytometry was used to check the purity and quantity of each magnetically sorted T cell population. Genomic DNA was isolated from each sorted fraction and quantified by UV absorbance on a Nanodrop 2000c. V loses 2 bases of germline sequence and J loses 7 bases, and the interval between the two ends is 9 bases. Reading from cysteine to phenylalanine, the CDR3 counts 12 amino acids. The only DNA kept is the CDR3, 36 bases in frame from the first base. Taken from the germline V gene, the CDR1 and CDR2 loops are MDHEN and SYDVKM.

Regarding this clone: The specificity of this receptor is unknown. Base qualities are not recorded, but no much larger clone differs from it by a single base.

Using the deep immunoSEQ assay, multiplex PCR amplified TCR CDR3 regions from genomic DNA. For each cell subset, the extracted genomic DNA was distributed evenly across all wells of several immunoSEQ 96-well plates, and each plate served as one replicate. Each replicate PCR for sorted subsets received about 220 ng genomic DNA, equal to 30,000 or so T cell genomes. Purified libraries were measured with a Qubit 3.0 fluorometer, size-checked on a Bioanalyzer 2100, and measured again with the KAPA Library Quantification kit. Each immunoSEQ 96-well plate was sequenced on its own single-read 150-cycle Illumina NextSeq 550 flow cell. Processing in the source paper ran as follows. Because only junctional sequences without quality scores were contained in the immunoSEQ output, filtering matching that applied to full-length reads could not be performed. To assign V/J genes and CDR3, sequences were annotated against IMGT germline references using PyIR, a Python wrapper for IgBLAST v1.9. Reads were removed for weak V/J assignments (E-value above 1e-6), missing CDR3, stop codons, out-of-frame junctions, or ambiguous translated residues. A V3J clonotype was defined by an identical inferred V gene, J gene, and CDR3 amino acid sequence. The percentage overlap between two repertoires was calculated by dividing the number of shared unique clonotypes by the size of the smaller repertoire. RTK rarefaction, the Chao1 estimator, and Recon v2.1 estimates of unobserved clonotypes were used to assess repertoire richness. Generation probabilities were computed with OLGA for all TCRbeta clonotypes obtained by the gDNA method from a handful of donors. This is the immuneACCESS table as TCRdb keeps it, with only in-frame sequences that have V and J called. A part of the clones is gone; compared with another copy, unresolved V genes explain less than half, and the rest is unexplained. V and J calls and clone size follow that table, whereas D and trimming were derived from the DNA. The sample has roughly 1,600,000 clones on record, 98% of them singletons. Under 0.45% of the sample is in the top ten clones.

Recombination linked TRBV28 to TRBJ2-7, with TRBD1 perhaps the D gene, on 5 matching bases. This TCR came from a young man in good health. The sequenced material came from naive CD4+ T cells sorted from blood. This specimen's cell subset or site label, interpreted: CD45RA+ positively selected. Read as DNA, the sequence is TGTGCCAGCAGTTTACGCAGGGCAGAGCAGTACTTC. Its amino acids are CASSLRRAEQYF.